This entry concerns a single TCR beta chain. The record originates from a study of blood T cell repertoires in COVID-19. Across the study: Samples representing acute and convalescent COVID-19 were sourced from the United States, Italy and Spain. Sources were T cells, B-cell-depleted T cells, or PBMCs; the material itself was cDNA or gDNA.

Trimming removed 0 bases at V and 2 bases at J, with 10 bases between. This CDR3 comprises 15 residues. The germline V gene encodes CDR1 MNHNS and CDR2 SASEGT. Original processing methods: By means of reference gene primer amplification, nucleated cell counts were estimated. The table came from immunoSEQ multiplex PCR; TCRdb's copy has only in-frame clones and leaves some out. V and J calls and clone size are those listed in that table; D and trimming were worked out from the DNA. The sample has 300,000 to 350,000 clones, around 80% seen once. The clonotype comes from a man aged 30 to 39 with active or convalescent COVID-19. The chain couples TRBV6-1 to TRBJ1-2; D remains unclear. Sequencing input: peripheral blood. CDR3 DNA: TGTGCCAGCAGTGAAGCGCTTCGGAGCAACTATGGCTACACCTTC. The encoded protein is CASSEALRSNYGYTF.